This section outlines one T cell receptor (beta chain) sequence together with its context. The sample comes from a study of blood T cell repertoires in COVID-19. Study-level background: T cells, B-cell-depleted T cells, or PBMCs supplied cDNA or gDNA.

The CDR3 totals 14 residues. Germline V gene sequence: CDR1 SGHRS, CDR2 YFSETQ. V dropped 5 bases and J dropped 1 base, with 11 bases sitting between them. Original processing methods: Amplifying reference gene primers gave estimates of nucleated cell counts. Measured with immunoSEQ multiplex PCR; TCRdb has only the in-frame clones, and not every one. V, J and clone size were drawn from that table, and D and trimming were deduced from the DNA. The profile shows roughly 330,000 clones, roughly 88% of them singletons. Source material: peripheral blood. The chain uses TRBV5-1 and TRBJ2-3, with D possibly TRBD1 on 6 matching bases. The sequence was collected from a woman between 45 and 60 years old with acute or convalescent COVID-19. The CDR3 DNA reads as TGCGCCAGCAGGATGGGGGCTGGCACAGATACGCAGTATTTT. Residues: CASRMGAGTDTQYF.